The subject of this entry is one TCR beta chain. Its antigen is unidentified. CDR1 and CDR2 (germline): MDHEN, SYDVKM. The V end was cut by 7 bases, the J end by 4 bases, with 17 bases between. The CDR3 has 15 amino acids. This specimen belongs to a study of radiation and T cells in renal cell carcinoma. Study-level findings and limits: From baseline, blood top tumor clonotypes peaked at 2 weeks post-radiation.

The sample's time point: baseline pretreatment blood. As for treatment: 15 Gy SBRT to primary tumor, nephrectomy 4 weeks later. Clear cell pathology was present in this patient's renal cell carcinoma. Generated by immunoSEQ multiplex PCR, the TCRdb table keeps only in-frame clones and is missing some. The profile covers tens of thousands of clones, with roughly four fifths appearing a single time and 6% to 7% taken by the ten largest. The sequence was obtained from a man aged 55 to 70 with renal cell carcinoma. Sequenced here: blood, sampled from a patient whose treatment included radiotherapy and nephrectomy. J is TRBJ1-5 and V is TRBV28; D is perhaps TRBD1 (5 bases). CDR3 amino acids: CASIRAGLGNQPQHF. In nucleotides, the CDR3 is TGTGCCAGCATAAGGGCAGGGTTGGGGAATCAGCCCCAGCATTTT.